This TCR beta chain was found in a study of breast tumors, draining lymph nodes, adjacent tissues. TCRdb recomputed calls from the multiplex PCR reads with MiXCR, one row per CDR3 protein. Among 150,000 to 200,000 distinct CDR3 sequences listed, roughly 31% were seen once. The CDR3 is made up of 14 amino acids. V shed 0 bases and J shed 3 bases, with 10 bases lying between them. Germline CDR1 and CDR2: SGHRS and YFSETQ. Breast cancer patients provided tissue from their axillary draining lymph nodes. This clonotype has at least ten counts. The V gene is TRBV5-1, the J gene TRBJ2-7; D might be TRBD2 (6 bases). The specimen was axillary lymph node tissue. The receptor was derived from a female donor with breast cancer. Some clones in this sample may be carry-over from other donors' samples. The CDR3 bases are TGCGCCAGCAGCTTGGGGGACTCCGGCTACGAGCAGTACTTC. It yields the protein CASSLGDSGYEQYF.